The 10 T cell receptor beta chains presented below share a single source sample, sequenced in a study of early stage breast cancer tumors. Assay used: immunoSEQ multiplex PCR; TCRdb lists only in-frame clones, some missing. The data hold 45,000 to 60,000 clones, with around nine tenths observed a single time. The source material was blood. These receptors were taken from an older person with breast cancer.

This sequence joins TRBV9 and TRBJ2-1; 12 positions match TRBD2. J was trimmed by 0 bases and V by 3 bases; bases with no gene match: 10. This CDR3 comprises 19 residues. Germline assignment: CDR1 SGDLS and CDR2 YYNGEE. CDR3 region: CASSANPTSGGSSYNEQFF. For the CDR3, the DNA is TGTGCCAGCAGCGCAAACCCGACTAGCGGGGGAAGCTCCTACAATGAGCAGTTCTTC.

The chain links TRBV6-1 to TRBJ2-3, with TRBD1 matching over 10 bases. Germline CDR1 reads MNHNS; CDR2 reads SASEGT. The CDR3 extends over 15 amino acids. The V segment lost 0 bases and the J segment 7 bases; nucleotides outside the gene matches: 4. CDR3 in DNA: TGTGCCAGCAGTGAAGCAGGACAGGGGGAGTATACGCAGTATTTT. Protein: CASSEAGQGEYTQYF.

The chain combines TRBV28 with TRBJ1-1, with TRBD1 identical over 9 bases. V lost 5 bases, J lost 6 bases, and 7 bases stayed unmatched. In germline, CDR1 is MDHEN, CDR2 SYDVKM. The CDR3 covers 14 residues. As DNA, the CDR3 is TGTGCCAGCAGTAGCGGACAGGGGTGGGCTGAAGCTTTCTTT. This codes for CASSSGQGWAEAFF. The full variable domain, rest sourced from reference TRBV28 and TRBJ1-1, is DVKVTQSSRYLVKRTGEKVFLECVQDMDHENMFWYRQDPGLGLRLIYFSYDVKMKEKGDIPEGYSVSREKKERFSLILESASTNQTSMYLCASSSGQGWAEAFFGQGTRLTVV.

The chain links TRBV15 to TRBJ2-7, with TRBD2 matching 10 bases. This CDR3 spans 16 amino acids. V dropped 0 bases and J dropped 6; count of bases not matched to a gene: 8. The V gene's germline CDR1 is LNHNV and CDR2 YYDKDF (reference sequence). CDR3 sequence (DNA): TGTGCCACCAGCAGAGATCTAGAGACTAGCGGGCTCGAGCAGTACTTC. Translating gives CATSRDLETSGLEQYF.

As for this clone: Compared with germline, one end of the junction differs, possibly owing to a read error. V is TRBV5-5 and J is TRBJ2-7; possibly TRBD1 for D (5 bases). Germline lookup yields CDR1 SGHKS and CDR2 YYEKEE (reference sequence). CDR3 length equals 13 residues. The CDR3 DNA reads TGTGCCAGCAGCTTGTGGGGCAGCAGATCCGTTGTCTTC. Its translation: CASSLWGSRSVVF.

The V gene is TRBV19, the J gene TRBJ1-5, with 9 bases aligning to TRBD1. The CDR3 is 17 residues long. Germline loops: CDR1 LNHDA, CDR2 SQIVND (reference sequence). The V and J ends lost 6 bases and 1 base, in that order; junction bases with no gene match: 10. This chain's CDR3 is CASRPLTGGESNQPQHF. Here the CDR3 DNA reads TGTGCCAGTAGACCCCTAACAGGGGGCGAAAGCAATCAGCCCCAGCATTTT.

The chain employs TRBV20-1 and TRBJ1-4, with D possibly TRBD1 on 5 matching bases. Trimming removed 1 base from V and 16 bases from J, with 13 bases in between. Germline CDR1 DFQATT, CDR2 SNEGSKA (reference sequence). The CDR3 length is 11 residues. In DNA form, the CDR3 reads TGCAGTGCTAGAGGGTCCGGCAGGGAGTTTTTT. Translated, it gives CSARGSGREFF.

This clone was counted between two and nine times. CDR3 sequence (DNA): TGTGCCAGCAGCGCCCTCGGGACATCCAGTGATGGCTACACCTTC. The encoded protein is CASSALGTSSDGYTF. The chain combines TRBV7-2 with TRBJ1-2; D is possibly TRBD1 (6 bases). Per the germline V gene, CDR1 is SGHTA and CDR2 is FQGNSA. Between the trimmed V and J ends, which lost 5 bases and 6 bases, there was a span of 19 bases. CDR3 length: 15 residues.

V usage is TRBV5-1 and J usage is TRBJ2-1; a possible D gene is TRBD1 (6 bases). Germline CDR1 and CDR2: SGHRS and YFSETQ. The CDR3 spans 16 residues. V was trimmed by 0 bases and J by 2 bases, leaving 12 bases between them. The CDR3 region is CASSLATGIAYNEQFF. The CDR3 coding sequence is TGCGCCAGCAGCTTGGCCACAGGGATAGCCTACAATGAGCAGTTCTTC.

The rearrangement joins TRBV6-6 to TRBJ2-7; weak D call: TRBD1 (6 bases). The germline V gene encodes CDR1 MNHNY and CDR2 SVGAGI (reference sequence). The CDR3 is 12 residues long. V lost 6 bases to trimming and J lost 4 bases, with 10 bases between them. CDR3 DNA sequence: TGTGCCAGCAGCGTGGACAGATACGAGCAGTACTTC. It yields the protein CASSVDRYEQYF.